The rows below give T cell receptor beta chains drawn from one sample of a study of cytomegalovirus exposure and HLA in healthy donors. TCRdb keeps only in-frame clones here, not all; method: immunoSEQ multiplex PCR. The table records 90,000 to 120,000 clones, approximately 79% of them present only once. The specimen sequenced was PBMCs. The receptor source for this set is a man aged 18 to 30 in good health and CMV-seronegative. Both conserved end residues are part of each CDR3. The D gene is left open where the match is weak. Expanded clones are given a class, and other clones once, few, many or no size at all.

>once|NA|TRBJ1-3|TRBV7-2
TGTGCCAGCAGCGAGCAGGGGATCCGAAACACCATATATTTT
CASSEQGIRNTIYF
>NA|NA|TRBJ1-4|TRBV27
TGTGCCAGCAGTCCCTTTCCAACTAATGAAAAACTGTTTTTT
CASSPFPTNEKLFF
>NA|NA|TRBJ1-1|TRBV7-8
TGTGCCAGCAGCTTGAGGACTGTGAACACTGAAGCTTTCTTT
CASSLRTVNTEAFF
>NA|TRBD1|TRBJ1-3|TRBV25-1
TGTGCCAGCAGTGCTTCGACAGGGGGTGGAAACACCATATATTTT
CASSASTGGGNTIYF
>NA|TRBD2|TRBJ2-1|TRBV2
TGTGCCAGCAGTGAGGTCAGCGGGACCTACAATGAGCAGTTCTTC
CASSEVSGTYNEQFF
>NA|NA|TRBJ1-1|TRBV6-5
TGTGCCAGCAGTTACTCTCGTGGCAGTAACACTGAAGCTTTCTTT
CASSYSRGSNTEAFF
>once|TRBD2|TRBJ2-1|TRBV29-1
TGCAGCGTTCTTACTACTACCGGGACTAGCGGGGGAGACTACAATGAGCAGTTCTTC
CSVLTTTGTSGGDYNEQFF
>few|NA|TRBJ1-3|TRBV7-2
TGTGCCAGCAGCCCTGGGACATCGGCCACCATATATTTT
CASSPGTSATIYF
>NA|NA|TRBJ2-5|TRBV4-2
TGTGCCAGCAGCCTAACTAGTCAAGAGACCCAGTACTTC
CASSLTSQETQYF
>NA|TRBD1|TRBJ2-1|TRBV7-2
TGTGCCAGCAGCACGGACAGGGGGCGACTGTTCTTC
CASSTDRGRLFF
>NA|NA|TRBJ2-6|TRBV29-1
TGCAGCGTCCCACAGGGTGCCGCTGGGGCCAACGTCCTGACTTTC
CSVPQGAAGANVLTF
>NA|TRBD1|TRBJ2-7|TRBV4-3
TGCGCCAGCAGCCGAACAGTCGACAGGGAAGGCTACGAGCAGTACTTC
CASSRTVDREGYEQYF
>NA|NA|TRBJ2-7|TRBV6-5
TGTGCCAGCAGTTACCAGGGTGGATTCTACGAGCAGTACTTC
CASSYQGGFYEQYF
>NA|TRBD1|TRBJ2-3|TRBV7-9
TGTGCCAGCAGCTTAGGGGGACAGGGCACAGATACGCAGTATTTT
CASSLGGQGTDTQYF
>NA|NA|TRBJ1-1|TRBV7-8
TGTGCCAGCACCATAGGGGGGGGGACTGAAGCTTTCTTT
CASTIGGGTEAFF
>NA|NA|TRBJ2-7|TRBV7-9
TGTGCCAGCAGCTTAGGGGGGCAGGGTCGCGAGCAGTACTTC
CASSLGGQGREQYF
>NA|NA|TRBJ1-3|TRBV19
TGTGCCAGTAGACATACAGGAATCTCTGGAAACACCATATATTTT
CASRHTGISGNTIYF
>NA|TRBD1|TRBJ2-7|TRBV27
TGTGCCAGCAGTCCAGGGACAGGGGACGAGCAGTACTTC
CASSPGTGDEQYF
>NA|NA|TRBJ1-5|TRBV15
TGTGCCACCAGCAGACAGGGGTTGGATCAGCCCCAGCATTTT
CATSRQGLDQPQHF
>NA|TRBD2|TRBJ2-3|TRBV7-8
TGTGCCAGCAGCCCGGACCGGGGGGGCCAAGATACGCAGTATTTT
CASSPDRGGQDTQYF
>NA|NA|TRBJ2-3|TRBV7-2
TGTGCCAGCAGCACTCGCGCGGGCCCAGATACGCAGTATTTT
CASSTRAGPDTQYF
>NA|TRBD2|TRBJ2-7|TRBV6-5
TGTGCCAGCAGTTGGGGACTAGCCTACGAGCAGTACTTC
CASSWGLAYEQYF
>NA|NA|TRBJ2-1|TRBV18
TGTGCCAGCTCACCACTAGGGACTCAAGGGAATGAGCAGTTCTTC
CASSPLGTQGNEQFF
>NA|NA|TRBJ2-7|TRBV7-9
TGTGCCAGCAGCTCCCCTTTAATCTCCTACGAGCAGTACTTC
CASSSPLISYEQYF
>NA|NA|TRBJ1-2|TRBV15
TGTGCCACCAGCAGATCGGAAAACAGGATTGGCTACACCTTC
CATSRSENRIGYTF
>NA|NA|TRBJ2-4|TRBV5-6
TGTGCCAGCAGCTCCGCGGCACTAACCGGGGCCAAAAACATTCAGTACTTC
CASSSAALTGAKNIQYF
>NA|NA|TRBJ1-6|TRBV25-1
TGTGCCAGCAGTGATTCCGGGGTAACTTCACCCCTCCACTTT
CASSDSGVTSPLHF
>NA|NA|TRBJ2-1|TRBV25-1
TGTGCCAGCAGAGGGTCTGGCGGGGAGATCAGGGAGCAGTTCTTC
CASRGSGGEIREQFF
>NA|TRBD1|TRBJ1-1|TRBV19
TGTGCCAGTAGTGGGACAGGGGGCAAAACTGAAGCTTTCTTT
CASSGTGGKTEAFF
>NA|NA|TRBJ2-2|TRBV4-3
TGCGCCAGCAGCCAAGAACGGGGCTTGCCGGGACAAAGAACCGGGGAGCTGTTTTTT
CASSQERGLPGQRTGELFF
>few|TRBD1|TRBJ1-1|TRBV5-6
TGTGCCAGCAGCTTGTGGACAGGGACCTTCATGAACACTGAAGCTTTCTTT
CASSLWTGTFMNTEAFF
>NA|NA|TRBJ1-2|TRBV5-1
TGCGCCAGCAGCTTGGACGGGCCCCCGGGAGGCTACACCTTC
CASSLDGPPGGYTF
>NA|NA|TRBJ2-1|TRBV5-4
TGTGCCAGCAGCTCTAGTAATGAGCAGTTCTTC
CASSSSNEQFF
>NA|TRBD2|TRBJ2-2|TRBV5-6
TGTGCCAGCAGCCATGGGGGAATGCGGGGGTTTCACACCGGGGAGCTGTTTTTT
CASSHGGMRGFHTGELFF
>few|NA|TRBJ1-1|TRBV6-6
TGTGCCAGCAGTTACTCGAGTATGGGGGCGGAAGCTTTCTTT
CASSYSSMGAEAFF
>NA|NA|TRBJ2-7|TRBV29-1
TGCAGCGTTGCCCAGGACACTTACGAGCAGTACTTC
CSVAQDTYEQYF
>NA|NA|TRBJ1-6|TRBV7-9
TGTGCCAGCAGCTTAGAGGAGGGATGGGGGAATAATTCACCCCTCCACTTT
CASSLEEGWGNNSPLHF
>NA|NA|TRBJ1-2|TRBV2
TGTGCCAGCACACTAGCGGGGGTCTATGGCTACCCCTTC
CASTLAGVYGYPF
>NA|NA|TRBJ2-3|TRBV28
TGTGCCAGCAGTTTAGCCTATAGCACAGATACGCAGTATTTT
CASSLAYSTDTQYF
>NA|TRBD2|TRBJ2-1|TRBV27
TGTGCCAGCAGTCCCCTAGCGGGGAGCTCCTACAATGAGCAGTTCTTC
CASSPLAGSSYNEQFF
>few|NA|TRBJ1-4|TRBV19
TGTGCCAGTACCGCGGGACTGGCTAATGAAAAACTGTTTTTT
CASTAGLANEKLFF
>NA|TRBD1|TRBJ1-4|TRBV4-3
TGCGCCAGCAGCGCCGGGACAGGGAACGGAGGGGAAAAACTGTTTTTT
CASSAGTGNGGEKLFF
>NA|NA|TRBJ1-1|TRBV2
TGTGCCAGCAGTTTGAGGGCGGGGGGCCGCACTGAAGCTTTCTTT
CASSLRAGGRTEAFF
>NA|TRBD2|TRBJ2-3|TRBV5-1
TGCGCCAGCAGCTTGGGTTACGGGGGGGCCGGAGATACGCAGTATTTT
CASSLGYGGAGDTQYF
>NA|NA|TRBJ2-3|TRBV19
TGTGCCAGTAGTATAGTTAGCGTAGATACGCAGTATTTT
CASSIVSVDTQYF
>few|NA|TRBJ1-3|TRBV7-6
TGTGCCAGCAGGGAGGGCGGAGACTCTGGAAACACCATATATTTT
CASREGGDSGNTIYF
>NA|TRBD1|TRBJ1-5|TRBV2
TGTGCCAGCAGTTCCACCGGGACAGGACAGGATAGCAATCAGCCCCAGCATTTT
CASSSTGTGQDSNQPQHF